This TCR beta chain derives from a study of shared clonotypes between healthy human individuals. The CDR3 spans 14 residues. Between the trimmed V and J ends, which lost 3 bases and 0 bases, there was a span of 9 bases. Germline CDR1 MDHEN, CDR2 SYDVKM. Study observations and caveats: Sampling included only blood; tissue repertoires likely differ.

Remarks on this clone: The target antigen is unknown.

Genomic DNA belonging to each subset was distributed in equal measure over several immunoSEQ plates. Libraries were prepared by immunoSEQ multiplex PCR; TCRdb keeps only in-frame clonotypes and omits some of them. The sample holds about 680,000 clones, about 80% seen once. The sequencing sample was made of memory CD4+ T cells sorted from blood. Documented subset: CD45RA-negative fraction. The origin of this receptor is a woman in her 30s in good health. V usage is TRBV28 and J usage is TRBJ2-7; D uncertain. CDR3 sequence (DNA): TGTGCCAGCAGTTTTCCGCAAAGCTCCTACGAGCAGTACTTC. Protein: CASSFPQSSYEQYF.